These 27 T cell receptor beta chains were all obtained from the same sample, sequenced in a study of T cell changes during pregnancy in multiple sclerosis. Sequencing used immunoSEQ multiplex PCR; TCRdb keeps in-frame clones, though not all of them. The table shows roughly 48,000 clones, with approximately 92% occurring only once. This sample comprised CD4+ T cells from peripheral blood mononuclear cells, obtained in the second trimester of pregnancy. These receptors were obtained from a female donor in good health, enrolled as a control in a pregnancy study.

This clone was observed a few times. The DNA of the CDR3 is TGTGCCAGCCGCTCCGGGACAGGGGGCATGGATGAGCAGTTCTTC. Translating it yields CASRSGTGGMDEQFF. The rearrangement joins TRBV7-9 to TRBJ2-1; 12 nucleotides align to TRBD1. The CDR3 has 15 residues. The germline gives CDR1 SEHNR, CDR2 FQNEAQ (reference sequence). After removal of 8 bases from V and 8 bases from J, the junction contained 10 bases not matched to a gene. The variable domain in full, with the rest retrieved from reference TRBV7-9 and TRBJ2-1, is DTGVSQNPRHKITKRGQNVTFRCDPISEHNRLYWYRQTLGQGPEFLTYFQNEAQLEKSRLLSDRFSAERPKGSFSTLEIQRTEQGDSAMYLCASRSGTGGMDEQFFGPGTRLTVL.

This chain joins TRBV2 and TRBJ2-2; 8 bases match TRBD2. Germline V lookup: CDR1 SNHLY, CDR2 FYNNEI. The CDR3 loop spans 15 amino acids. J was trimmed by 4 bases and V by 8 bases; bases with no gene match: 9. In DNA form, the CDR3 reads TGTGCCAGCCTAGCAAGGGCGGGGGGCACCGGGGAGCTGTTTTTT. Its translation: CASLARAGGTGELFF.

The chain is built from TRBV6-1 and TRBJ1-3; D remains unclear. Per germline, CDR1 MNHNS and CDR2 SASEGT. Trimming removed 7 bases at V and 4 bases at J, with 17 bases between. The CDR3 has 15 amino acids. The CDR3 spells CASTPRENRGNTIYF. The CDR3 bases are TGTGCCAGCACCCCCCGAGAGAATCGGGGAAACACCATATATTTT.

The chain links TRBV15 to TRBJ2-5; 7 nucleotides match TRBD1. Germline-derived CDR1 and CDR2 are LNHNV and YYDKDF (reference sequence). The length of the CDR3 is 16 residues. Trimming at V came to 2 bases and at J to 5 bases, leaving 11 bases not matched to a gene. CDR3 nucleotides: TGTGCCACCAGCAGACGACAGGGAATTCTGGGGGAGACCCAGTACTTC. Translating gives CATSRRQGILGETQYF.

This chain connects TRBV4-1 to TRBJ2-1; the D gene is possibly TRBD2 (5 bases). Trimming left V 0 bases short and J 1 base short, with 7 bases between. This CDR3 is built from 15 residues. CDR1 MGHRA and CDR2 YSYEKL come from the germline V gene. CDR3 sequence: CASSQEWTSYNEQFF. The CDR3 region has the DNA TGCGCCAGCAGCCAAGAATGGACTTCCTACAATGAGCAGTTCTTC.

The V gene is TRBV19, the J gene TRBJ1-1; D is undetermined. The CDR3 is made up of 14 amino acids. Germline loops: CDR1 LNHDA, CDR2 SQIVND (reference sequence). V was trimmed by 10 bases and J by 4 bases, leaving 19 bases between them. This CDR3 is CATTREPRSTEAFF. The CDR3 nucleotides read TGTGCCACTACGAGGGAACCCCGGAGCACTGAAGCTTTCTTT.

V usage is TRBV7-8 and J usage is TRBJ2-5; D unclear. The CDR3 consists of 13 residues. Deletions cut 0 bases from V and 2 bases from J, with 4 bases between. Germline V gene lookup returns CDR1 SGHVS and CDR2 FQNEAQ. This CDR3 reads CASSLAQQETQYF. DNA of the CDR3: TGTGCCAGCAGCTTAGCTCAGCAAGAGACCCAGTACTTC. The variable domain in full, completed from reference TRBV7-8 and TRBJ2-5, reads GAGVSQSPRYKVAKRGQDVALRCDPISGHVSLFWYQQALGQGPEFLTYFQNEAQLDKSGLPSDRFFAERPEGSVSTLKIQRTQQEDSAVYLCASSLAQQETQYFGPGTRLLVL.

The genes are TRBV5-4 and TRBJ2-1; 8 nucleotides agree with TRBD2. Germline CDR1 and CDR2: SGHNT and YYREEE (reference sequence). This CDR3 is 16 amino acids long. The V segment lost 0 bases and the J segment 0 bases; nucleotides outside the gene matches: 2. The CDR3: CASSLAGGSSYNEQFF. In nucleotides, the CDR3 is TGTGCCAGCAGCTTGGCGGGAGGGTCCTCCTACAATGAGCAGTTCTTC.

The chain employs TRBV11-3 and TRBJ2-1; 12 nucleotides line up with TRBD2. The CDR3 loop spans 16 amino acids. Germline loops: CDR1 SGHNT, CDR2 YENEEA. Losses at the gene ends were 5 bases for V and 10 bases for J; bases not matched to a gene: 12. The CDR3 spells CASSPPTSGGIREQFF. The CDR3, as DNA: TGTGCCAGCAGCCCGCCGACTAGCGGGGGAATACGGGAGCAGTTCTTC.

The rearrangement joins TRBV25-1 to TRBJ2-7, with 8 bases identical to TRBD2. Germline V gene sequence: CDR1 MGHDK, CDR2 SYGVNS. V gave up 3 bases and J gave up 0 bases; unmatched junction bases: 10. The CDR3 contains 17 residues. In DNA, the CDR3 is TGTGCCAGCAGTGAGCGGAGCAGCGGGAGAAGCTCCTACGAGCAGTACTTC. It encodes CASSERSSGRSSYEQYF.

CDR3 bases: TGTGCCAGCAGCGTAAGTTCATGGTCGGTTTACGGCTACACCTTC. Translation gives CASSVSSWSVYGYTF. This chain uses TRBV9 with TRBJ1-2, with D unclear. This CDR3 is 15 amino acids long. Trimming took 1 base from V and 8 from J, leaving 18 bases between them. Germline lookup yields CDR1 SGDLS and CDR2 YYNGEE.

The chain links TRBV25-1 to TRBJ2-1, with D unclear. The CDR3 length is 14 residues. V lost 7 bases and J 6 bases, leaving 16 bases between the germline ends. Germline loops: CDR1 MGHDK, CDR2 SYGVNS. The CDR3 DNA reads as TGTGCCAGCAACAGACAAGCCGGTGGCAATGAGCAGTTCTTC. This translates into CASNRQAGGNEQFF.

V usage is TRBV7-5 and J usage is TRBJ1-4; the DNA was not compared with TRBD1, the D call given in the table. TRBV7-5 is described as a pseudogene. The CDR3 has 14 amino acids. The CDR3 DNA sequence: TGTGCCAGAAGCCCCAACAGGGGAAGGGAAAAACTGTTTTTT. It codes for CARSPNRGREKLFF.

This sequence joins TRBV5-1 and TRBJ2-5; D gene unclear. Germline CDR1 is SGHRS and CDR2 is YFSETQ. This CDR3 has 14 residues. Trimming pared 2 bases from V and 3 bases from J, leaving 11 bases between. The CDR3 DNA sequence: TGCGCCAGCAGCTTTCTTGACTTAGAAGAGACCCAGTACTTC. This codes for CASSFLDLEETQYF.

The J gene is TRBJ2-5, the V gene TRBV6-1, with D maybe TRBD2 (5 bases). This CDR3 contains 14 residues. The germline V gene encodes CDR1 MNHNS and CDR2 SASEGT. V lost 1 base and J 2 bases, leaving 8 bases between the germline ends. CDR3 in DNA: TGTGCCAGCAGTGAAGTAGCGCAGCAAGAGACCCAGTACTTC. Encoded protein: CASSEVAQQETQYF.

The chain combines TRBV28 with TRBJ2-1, with D perhaps matching TRBD2 (6 bases). V dropped 6 bases and J dropped 8 bases, with 17 bases sitting between them. The CDR3 is 14 amino acids. Germline lookup yields CDR1 MDHEN and CDR2 SYDVKM. This CDR3 reads CASSPGRLGDEQFF. The CDR3 DNA sequence: TGTGCCAGCAGCCCCGGGAGACTGGGCGATGAGCAGTTCTTC.

The genes are TRBV7-2 and TRBJ1-4, with no clear D. V was clipped by 5 bases and J by 7 bases, with 11 bases between them. Germline-derived CDR1 and CDR2 are SGHTA and FQGNSA. The CDR3 runs to 13 residues. The CDR3 DNA sequence: TGTGCCAGCAGCCCGCGGGCGCGTGAAAAACTGTTTTTT. It encodes CASSPRAREKLFF.

The chain couples TRBV2 to TRBJ2-1; TRBD1 matches at 12 bases. J gave up 7 bases and V 11 bases, and 6 bases lay outside the gene matches. CDR1 is SNHLY and CDR2 is FYNNEI in the germline V gene. There are 13 residues in the CDR3. CDR3 in DNA: TGTGCCCTCCGGGACAGGGGGCAAAATGAGCAGTTCTTC. Encoded protein: CALRDRGQNEQFF.

CDR3 protein: CASSFARENTGELFF. CDR3 nucleotides: TGTGCCAGCAGCTTTGCCAGGGAGAACACCGGGGAGCTGTTTTTT. V gene TRBV7-2 combines with J gene TRBJ2-2, with D possibly being TRBD1 (5 bases). The CDR3 loop spans 15 amino acids. V was trimmed by 3 bases and J by 1 base, leaving 9 bases between them. In germline, CDR1 is SGHTA, CDR2 FQGNSA.

This clone was observed a handful of times. J is TRBJ1-2 and V is TRBV27, with TRBD1 identical over 10 bases. The CDR3 runs to 16 residues. Germline CDR1 and CDR2: MNHEY and SMNVEV (reference sequence). V dropped 5 bases and J dropped 4; count of bases not matched to a gene: 10. The CDR3 bases are TGTGCCAGCAGTCCCCTGGGGACAGGGGACGGCTATGGCTACACCTTC. It encodes CASSPLGTGDGYGYTF.

The V call is TRBV19, the J call TRBJ1-2, with D perhaps TRBD1 (5 bases). The germline gives CDR1 LNHDA, CDR2 SQIVND (reference sequence). The CDR3 has 17 residues. The ends were cut back, 2 bases at V and 3 bases at J, with 19 bases in the middle. For the CDR3, the DNA is TGTGCCAGTAGTATAAAGGGGCAGGGCGGGGGTCACTATGGCTACACCTTC. Translating it yields CASSIKGQGGGHYGYTF.

The chain links TRBV7-2 to TRBJ2-1, with 7 nucleotides matching TRBD2. The CDR3 has 13 amino acids. Germline-derived CDR1 and CDR2 are SGHTA and FQGNSA. V lost 3 bases, J lost 9 bases, and 5 bases stayed unmatched. DNA of the CDR3: TGTGCCAGCAGCTTTGAGGGGAGGGGTGAGCAGTTCTTC. Amino acids: CASSFEGRGEQFF.

V and J are TRBV7-8 and TRBJ1-1, with TRBD1 matching over 8 bases. The CDR3 runs to 15 residues. V trimming: 5 bases; J trimming: 9 bases; junction bases outside the gene matches: 14. Germline lookup yields CDR1 SGHVS and CDR2 FQNEAQ. The CDR3 is CASSIGGQTGEKAFF. DNA of the CDR3: TGTGCCAGCAGCATAGGTGGGCAGACAGGGGAAAAAGCTTTCTTT.

This chain joins TRBV11-3 and TRBJ2-1; 7 positions agree with TRBD2. The germline gives CDR1 SGHNT, CDR2 YENEEA. This CDR3 spans 16 amino acids. J gave up 0 bases and V 4 bases, and 6 bases lay outside the gene matches. The CDR3 bases are TGTGCCAGCAGCTACGGGGCTAGCGGCTCCTACAATGAGCAGTTCTTC. This sequence encodes CASSYGASGSYNEQFF.

This rearrangement joins TRBV7-9 to TRBJ2-3; TRBD2 matches 8 bases. V shed 10 bases and J 4 bases; nucleotides not matched to a gene: 7. Per the germline V gene, CDR1 is SEHNR and CDR2 is FQNEAQ (reference sequence). There are 13 residues in the CDR3. CDR3 residues: CATAHGGADTQYF. The CDR3 coding sequence is TGTGCCACCGCCCACGGGGGGGCAGATACGCAGTATTTT.

The chain carries TRBV19 and TRBJ2-7; 8 bases are shared with TRBD2. This CDR3 has 13 residues. The germline CDR1 and CDR2 sequences are LNHDA and SQIVND (reference sequence). J gave up 9 bases and V 0 bases, and 4 bases lay outside the gene matches. The CDR3 region is CASSIDREGRQYF. Here the CDR3 DNA reads TGTGCCAGTAGTATAGATCGGGAGGGAAGGCAGTACTTC.

This chain links TRBV9 with TRBJ2-3; 7 bases line up with TRBD2. In germline, CDR1 is SGDLS, CDR2 YYNGEE. V trimming: 0 bases; J trimming: 3 bases; junction bases outside the gene matches: 4. This CDR3 is built from 15 residues. The CDR3 nucleotides read TGTGCCAGCAGCGTAGCGGGAGGTAGAACAGATACGCAGTATTTT. The encoded protein is CASSVAGGRTDTQYF.